The 25 T cell receptor beta chains in this list originate from one sample, sequenced in a study of OX40 agonist ivuxolimab in advanced cancers. Repertoires were generated with immunoSEQ multiplex PCR, while TCRdb's copy carries only in-frame clones and drops some. The repertoire includes tens of thousands of clones, about 93% of them detected once, and about 25% sits in the top ten. This material consisted of CD4+ or CD8+ T cells sorted from blood, taken in a trial of the OX40 agonist ivuxolimab. The receptors shown here come from an adult with an advanced solid tumor such as melanoma, head and neck, liver or kidney cancer.

This chain connects TRBV27 to TRBJ2-1, with TRBD1 as a possible D gene (6 bases). The CDR3 is 14 residues long. V dropped 8 bases and J dropped 7 bases, with 18 bases sitting between them. The V gene's germline CDR1 is MNHEY and CDR2 SMNVEV (reference sequence). The CDR3 loop reads CASGPGTSGNEQFF. The CDR3, as DNA: TGTGCCAGCGGACCCGGGACAAGTGGTAATGAGCAGTTCTTC.

The V gene is TRBV15, the J gene TRBJ2-7, with 8 bases aligning to TRBD2. CDR3 length equals 14 residues. With V trimmed by 4 bases and J by 6 bases, 8 bases remained unmatched. Germline CDR1 is LNHNV and CDR2 is YYDKDF (reference sequence). The CDR3 DNA follows: TGTGCCACCAGCACCGGACTAGCAGGACTCGAGCAGTACTTC. It specifies CATSTGLAGLEQYF.

V is TRBV5-1 and J is TRBJ2-7; 7 bases are shared with TRBD1. The germline V gene encodes CDR1 SGHRS and CDR2 YFSETQ. After removal of 4 bases from V and 2 bases from J, the junction contained 3 bases not matched to a gene. This CDR3 has 13 amino acids. The DNA for the CDR3 is TGCGCCAGCAGCAGGACAGGCGCCTACGAGCAGTACTTC. Translated, it gives CASSRTGAYEQYF.

This sequence joins TRBV9 and TRBJ2-1; TRBD1 matches at 7 bases. CDR1 SGDLS and CDR2 YYNGEE come from the germline V gene. This CDR3 has 14 amino acids. V lost 3 bases to trimming and J lost 5 bases; unmatched junction nucleotides: 5. The DNA for the CDR3 is TGTGCCAGCAGCGCCGGGACAGCCGACAATGAGCAGTTCTTC. Amino acids: CASSAGTADNEQFF.

The CDR3 coding sequence is TGTGCCAGCAGCCCCGTTATTGAAAGCTCCTACGAGCAGTACTTC. Translated, it gives CASSPVIESSYEQYF. This chain joins TRBV5-8 and TRBJ2-7; D gene uncertain. V gave up 4 bases and J gave up 0 bases, with 14 bases separating them. The CDR3 is 15 amino acids. Germline CDR1 is SGHTS and CDR2 is YDEGEE.

The chain uses TRBV28 and TRBJ2-3; 8 bases fit TRBD1. The CDR3 spans 14 residues. Unmatched junction bases numbered 4, after V lost 5 bases and J lost 3 bases. The germline gives CDR1 MDHEN, CDR2 SYDVKM. Here the CDR3 DNA reads TGTGCCAGCAGTCAGGACAGGGTGACAGATACGCAGTATTTT. Its translation is CASSQDRVTDTQYF.

This clone was recorded only once. Distinct nucleotide sequences in the sample also encode this CDR3. J is TRBJ2-7 and V is TRBV27, with D unresolved. V was clipped by 2 bases and J by 1 base, with 6 bases between them. Germline lookup yields CDR1 MNHEY and CDR2 SMNVEV (reference sequence). This CDR3 comprises 13 residues. The CDR3: CASSLTPSYEQYF. CDR3 DNA: TGTGCCAGCAGTTTAACCCCGTCCTACGAGCAGTACTTC.

This rearrangement joins TRBV2 to TRBJ1-1; D is possibly TRBD1 (5 bases). The CDR3 has 15 residues. V was trimmed by 2 bases and J by 0 bases, leaving 10 bases between them. Germline lookup yields CDR1 SNHLY and CDR2 FYNNEI. CDR3 sequence (DNA): TGTGCCAGCAGTGAATACAGGTTCATGAACACTGAAGCTTTCTTT. Protein product: CASSEYRFMNTEAFF.

This chain links TRBV5-4 with TRBJ2-7; D may correspond to TRBD1 or TRBD2 (5 bases each). This CDR3 region has 14 residues. Trimming removed 4 bases at V and 0 bases at J, with 11 bases between. Germline lookup yields CDR1 SGHNT and CDR2 YYREEE (reference sequence). This chain's CDR3 is CASSGGFSSYEQYF. CDR3 DNA sequence: TGTGCCAGCAGCGGGGGATTTAGCTCCTACGAGCAGTACTTC.

The genes are TRBV7-7 and TRBJ2-1; D is possibly TRBD2 (5 bases). This CDR3 comprises 15 residues. V lost 4 bases and J 8 bases, leaving 18 bases between the germline ends. The germline V gene encodes CDR1 SSHAT and CDR2 FNYEAQ (reference sequence). The CDR3 DNA reads as TGTGCCAGCAGCTCTACTCGCGGGCCAAAATATGAGCAGTTCTTC. This translates into CASSSTRGPKYEQFF.

The V gene is TRBV25-1, the J gene TRBJ2-5; TRBD1 agrees at 8 bases. The V gene's germline CDR1 is MGHDK and CDR2 SYGVNS. This CDR3 comprises 14 residues. V lost 2 bases to trimming and J lost 5 bases; unmatched junction nucleotides: 4. CDR3 in amino acids: CASSEQGAGETQYF. The CDR3 bases are TGTGCCAGCAGTGAACAGGGGGCAGGGGAGACCCAGTACTTC.

This sequence joins TRBV7-9 and TRBJ2-7; D unresolved. Trimming removed 6 bases from V and 1 base from J, with 16 bases in between. The CDR3 totals 15 residues. CDR1 and CDR2 (germline): SEHNR, FQNEAQ (reference sequence). The CDR3, as DNA: TGTGCCAGCAGTCACTGGGTCTATCCTTCCTACGAGCAGTACTTC. Translation: CASSHWVYPSYEQYF. The full variable domain, with the rest looked up from reference TRBV7-9 and TRBJ2-7, is DTGVSQNPRHKITKRGQNVTFRCDPISEHNRLYWYRQTLGQGPEFLTYFQNEAQLEKSRLLSDRFSAERPKGSFSTLEIQRTEQGDSAMYLCASSHWVYPSYEQYFGPGTRLTVT.

This clone is classed as medium-sized (0.01 to 0.1%). The gene calls are TRBV28 and TRBJ1-4, with D perhaps TRBD1 (5 bases). Germline loops: CDR1 MDHEN, CDR2 SYDVKM. The CDR3 consists of 16 residues. The V end lost 3 bases, the J end lost 3 bases, and 14 bases lay between the germline ends. The CDR3 DNA reads TGTGCCAGCAGTTTGACTGCGGGACCCCCTAATGAAAAACTGTTTTTT. This codes for CASSLTAGPPNEKLFF.

The chain is built from TRBV18 and TRBJ2-2, with unresolved D. Germline-derived CDR1 and CDR2 are KGHSH and LQKENI. Trimming shortened V by 2 bases and J by 0 bases, and 13 bases separated the two germline ends. The CDR3 loop spans 17 amino acids. The CDR3 is CASSPTSGTPNTGELFF. The DNA for the CDR3 is TGTGCCAGCTCACCAACCTCGGGCACTCCGAACACCGGGGAGCTGTTTTTT.

The chain links TRBV7-9 to TRBJ2-7, with 8 bases lining up with TRBD1. The CDR3 has 13 amino acids. The germline gives CDR1 SEHNR, CDR2 FQNEAQ (reference sequence). Trimming cost V 5 bases and J 6 bases; bases outside gene matches: 6. In nucleotides, the CDR3 is TGTGCCAGCAGCGAGACAGGGGACAGCGAGCAGTACTTC. It codes for CASSETGDSEQYF. Full variable domain (missing parts from reference TRBV7-9 and TRBJ2-7): DTGVSQNPRHKITKRGQNVTFRCDPISEHNRLYWYRQTLGQGPEFLTYFQNEAQLEKSRLLSDRFSAERPKGSFSTLEIQRTEQGDSAMYLCASSETGDSEQYFGPGTRLTVT.

The chain joins TRBV15 to TRBJ2-7; 10 positions match TRBD2. This CDR3 contains 13 residues. Germline V CDR1 and CDR2: LNHNV, YYDKDF (reference sequence). Germline trimming cut 5 bases from V and 7 bases from J; bases unmatched to any gene: 5. The DNA for the CDR3 is TGTGCCACCAGCCCTCGGACTAGCGGTGAGCAGTACTTC. Protein sequence: CATSPRTSGEQYF.

The chain has TRBV6-6 and TRBJ2-3; 9 positions agree with TRBD2. V gave up 0 bases and J gave up 4 bases; unmatched junction bases: 5. Germline CDR1 is MNHNY and CDR2 is SVGAGI (reference sequence). The CDR3 length is 16 residues. Written as DNA, the CDR3 is TGTGCCAGCAGTTACTCTCTAGCGGGATTTGCAGATACGCAGTATTTT. Amino acid sequence: CASSYSLAGFADTQYF.

V and J are TRBV4-2 and TRBJ1-4; 9 bases agree with TRBD1. CDR1 is LGHNA, CDR2 YNFKEQ, per germline. V shed 4 bases, J shed 8 bases, and the junction held 11 bases outside the gene matches. The CDR3 is 16 amino acids. DNA of the CDR3: TGTGCCAGCAGCCCAGAACCGGGACAGGGAGACGAAAAACTGTTTTTT. Translating it yields CASSPEPGQGDEKLFF.

The chain carries TRBV28 and TRBJ2-1, with 8 bases matching TRBD1. The length of the CDR3 is 17 residues. Looked up from germline, CDR1 is MDHEN and CDR2 is SYDVKM. The V and J ends lost 2 bases and 5 bases, in that order; junction bases with no gene match: 11. The CDR3 coding sequence is TGTGCCAGCAGTTTACCTCTCAGTGACAGGGGCAACAATGAGCAGTTCTTC. Translated: CASSLPLSDRGNNEQFF.

The rearrangement uses TRBV5-1 and TRBJ2-5; weak D call: TRBD2 (6 bases). The V end lost 5 bases, the J end lost 3 bases, and 17 bases lay between the germline ends. CDR1 SGHRS and CDR2 YFSETQ come from the germline V gene. The CDR3 consists of 15 residues. CDR3 bases: TGCGCCAGCAGATCGAATAGCGGACCGAAAGAGACCCAGTACTTC. It is translated as CASRSNSGPKETQYF.

This clone was seen only a few times. The chain recombines TRBV6-5 with TRBJ1-3; D remains unclear. The germline V gene encodes CDR1 MNHEY and CDR2 SVGAGI. Trimming stripped 0 bases from V and 4 bases from J, with 10 bases between. The CDR3 runs to 15 residues. The DNA of the CDR3 is TGTGCCAGCAGTTACTCGGCGGGGAGCGGAAACACCATATATTTT. Amino acid sequence: CASSYSAGSGNTIYF.

The gene calls are TRBV11-2 and TRBJ1-5; TRBD1 might be the D (6 bases). V shed 5 bases and J shed 7 bases, with 9 bases lying between them. The CDR3 extends over 12 amino acids. Germline V gives CDR1 SGHAT, CDR2 FQNNGV. The CDR3 DNA follows: TGTGCCAGCAGCAAAGGGGGGCAGCCCCAGCATTTT. Translation: CASSKGGQPQHF.

The CDR3 spells CSVDGGRGYEQYF. CDR3 nucleotides: TGCAGCGTTGATGGCGGGCGGGGTTACGAGCAGTACTTC. The chain links TRBV29-1 to TRBJ2-7, with D possibly matching TRBD2 (6 bases). CDR3 size: 13 residues. Germline CDR1 and CDR2: SQVTM and ANQGSEA. V was cut by 3 bases and J by 4 bases, with 13 bases left in between.

The CDR3 spells CASSILAGDNEQFF. CDR3 DNA: TGTGCCAGCAGCATACTAGCGGGAGACAATGAGCAGTTCTTC. The chain links TRBV28 to TRBJ2-1, with 11 nucleotides matching TRBD2. In germline, CDR1 is MDHEN, CDR2 SYDVKM. This CDR3 contains 14 residues. Trimming took 6 bases from V and 5 from J; bases not matched to a gene: 3. The entire variable domain, with the rest obtained from reference TRBV28 and TRBJ2-1, is as follows: DVKVTQSSRYLVKRTGEKVFLECVQDMDHENMFWYRQDPGLGLRLIYFSYDVKMKEKGDIPEGYSVSREKKERFSLILESASTNQTSMYLCASSILAGDNEQFFGPGTRLTVL.

This clone was observed a single time. This sequence joins TRBV6-6 and TRBJ2-7, with 8 positions matching TRBD1. Trimming took 5 bases from V and 2 from J; bases not matched to a gene: 5. From germline, CDR1 is MNHNY and CDR2 SVGAGI (reference sequence). The CDR3 runs 14 residues. CDR3 nucleotides: TGTGCCAGCAGTGTTCTGGGACAGGCCTACGAGCAGTACTTC. This gives the protein CASSVLGQAYEQYF.